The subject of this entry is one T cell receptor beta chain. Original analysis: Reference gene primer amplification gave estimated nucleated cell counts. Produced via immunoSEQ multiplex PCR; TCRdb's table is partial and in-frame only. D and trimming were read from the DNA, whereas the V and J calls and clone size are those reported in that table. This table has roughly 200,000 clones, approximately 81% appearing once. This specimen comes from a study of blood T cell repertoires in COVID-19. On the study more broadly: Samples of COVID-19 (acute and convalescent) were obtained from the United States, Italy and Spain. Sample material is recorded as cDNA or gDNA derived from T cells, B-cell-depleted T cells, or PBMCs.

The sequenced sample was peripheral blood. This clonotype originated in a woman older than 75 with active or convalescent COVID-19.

The CDR3 here is CASSYGQGGTEAFF. The CDR3 DNA reads as TGTGCCAGCAGCTACGGACAGGGTGGTACTGAAGCTTTCTTT. The V call is TRBV7-2, the J call TRBJ1-1, with TRBD1 identical over 8 bases. The CDR3 has 14 amino acids. CDR1 and CDR2 from the germline V gene are SGHTA and FQGNSA. Trimming took 4 bases from V and 5 from J; bases not matched to a gene: 6.